This T cell receptor (beta chain) was obtained from a study of blood T cell repertoires in COVID-19. For the study at large: The origin of the acute and convalescent COVID-19 samples was the United States, Italy and Spain. The analysed material was cDNA or gDNA that came from T cells, B-cell-depleted T cells, or PBMCs.

Per germline, CDR1 MNHNY and CDR2 SVGAGI (reference sequence). This CDR3 has 16 amino acids. Trimming left V 0 bases short and J 0 bases short, with 9 bases between. As processed by the authors: The assay estimated nucleated cells by amplifying reference gene primers. Data came from immunoSEQ multiplex PCR; TCRdb stores just in-frame clones and leaves some out. Clonal size and the V and J genes are those of that table, whereas D and trimming came from the DNA. The top ten clones hold less than 3% of a sample with 170,000 or so clones, approximately 80% of them seen once. The material sequenced was peripheral blood. The clonotype originates from a woman in her sixties or seventies with acute or convalescent COVID-19. The chain combines TRBV6-6 with TRBJ1-3; unclear D gene. CDR3 residues: CASSYSTRVSGNTIYF. CDR3 coding DNA: TGTGCCAGCAGTTACTCGACGAGGGTCTCTGGAAACACCATATATTTT.